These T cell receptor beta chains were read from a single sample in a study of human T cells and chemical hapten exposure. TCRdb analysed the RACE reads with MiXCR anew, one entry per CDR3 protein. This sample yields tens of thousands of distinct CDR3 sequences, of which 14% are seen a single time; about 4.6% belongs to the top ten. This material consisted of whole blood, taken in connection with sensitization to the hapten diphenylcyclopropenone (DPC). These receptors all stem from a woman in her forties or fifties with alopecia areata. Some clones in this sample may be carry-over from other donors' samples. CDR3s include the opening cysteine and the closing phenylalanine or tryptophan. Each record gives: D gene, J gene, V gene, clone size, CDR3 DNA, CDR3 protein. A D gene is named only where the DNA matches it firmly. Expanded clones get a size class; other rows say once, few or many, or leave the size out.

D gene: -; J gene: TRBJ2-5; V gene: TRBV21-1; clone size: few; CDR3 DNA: TGTGCCAGCAGCAAAGGGAGGACAGGGTTCCAAGAGACCCAGTACTTC; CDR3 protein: CASSKGRTGFQETQYF
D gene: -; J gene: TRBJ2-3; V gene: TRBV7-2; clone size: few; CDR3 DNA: TGTGCCAGCAGTCATCCGAGCACAGATACGCAGTATTTT; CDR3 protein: CASSHPSTDTQYF
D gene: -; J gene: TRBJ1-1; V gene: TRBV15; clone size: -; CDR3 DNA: TGTGCCACCAGCATCCGGGGGTTGAGCACTGAAGCTTTCTTT; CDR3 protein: CATSIRGLSTEAFF
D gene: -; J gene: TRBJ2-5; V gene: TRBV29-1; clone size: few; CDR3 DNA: TGCAGCGTTGCTGACGGGACAGAGACCCAGTACTTC; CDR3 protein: CSVADGTETQYF
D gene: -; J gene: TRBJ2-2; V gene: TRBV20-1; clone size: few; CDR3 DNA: TGCAGTGCTACCCCTGGAGGGGCCCCCCGTCCGGACACCGGGGAGCTGTTTTTT; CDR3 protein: CSATPGGAPRPDTGELFF
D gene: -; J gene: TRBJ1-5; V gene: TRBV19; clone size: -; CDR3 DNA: TGTGCCAGTAGCACCTTACTGGATAACAATCAGCCCCAGCATTTT; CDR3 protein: CASSTLLDNNQPQHF
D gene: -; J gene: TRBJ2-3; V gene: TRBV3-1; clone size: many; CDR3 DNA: TGTGCCAGCAGCATGGACGGGCGTAGAATAGATACGCAGTATTTT; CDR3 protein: CASSMDGRRIDTQYF
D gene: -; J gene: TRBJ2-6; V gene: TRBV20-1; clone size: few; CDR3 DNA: TGCAGTGCTAGGGACAGTGGGGCCAACGTCCTGACTTTC; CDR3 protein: CSARDSGANVLTF
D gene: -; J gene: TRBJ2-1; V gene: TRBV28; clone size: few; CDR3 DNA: TGTGCCAGCTCGGAGGGCCATAACAATGAGCAGTTCTTC; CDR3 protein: CASSEGHNNEQFF
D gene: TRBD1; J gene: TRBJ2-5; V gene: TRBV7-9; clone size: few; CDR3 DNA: TGTGCCAGCAGCTCAATACAGGGGGCTGAGACCCAGTACTTC; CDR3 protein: CASSSIQGAETQYF
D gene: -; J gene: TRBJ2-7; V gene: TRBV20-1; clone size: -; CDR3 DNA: TGCAGTGCCCGGAAACGGGAGTACAGCGAGCAGTACTTC; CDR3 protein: CSARKREYSEQYF
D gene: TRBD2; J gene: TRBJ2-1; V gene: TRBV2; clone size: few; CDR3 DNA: TGTGCCAGCAGTGACTTTCTGGGGAGCGGGAGTACGGAGTTCTTC; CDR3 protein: CASSDFLGSGSTEFF
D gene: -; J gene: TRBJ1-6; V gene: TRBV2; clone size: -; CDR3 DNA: TGTGCCAGCAGTGAACTGATCTCCTATAATTCACCCCTCCACTTT; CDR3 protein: CASSELISYNSPLHF
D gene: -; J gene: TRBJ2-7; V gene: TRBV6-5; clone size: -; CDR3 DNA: TGTGCCAGCAGTTACACGGACAGGCGCGGGGGCGAGCAGTACTTC; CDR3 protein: CASSYTDRRGGEQYF
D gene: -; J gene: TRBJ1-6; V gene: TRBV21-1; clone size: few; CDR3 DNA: TGTGCCACCCAGGGCTCCTATAATTCACCCCTCCACTTT; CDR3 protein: CATQGSYNSPLHF
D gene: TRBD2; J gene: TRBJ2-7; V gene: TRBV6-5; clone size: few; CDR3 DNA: TGTGCCAGCAGATATAAACTAGCGGGAGGCTACGAGCAGTACTTC; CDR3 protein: CASRYKLAGGYEQYF
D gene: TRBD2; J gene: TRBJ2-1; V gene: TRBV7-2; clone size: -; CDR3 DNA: TGTGCCAGCAGCTTAGCGGGCGGGAGGACATCCAATGAGCAGTTCTTC; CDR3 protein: CASSLAGGRTSNEQFF
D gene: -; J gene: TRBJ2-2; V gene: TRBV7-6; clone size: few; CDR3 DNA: TGTGCCAGCAGCTGGACTGTATCCGGGGAGCTGTTTTTT; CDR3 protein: CASSWTVSGELFF
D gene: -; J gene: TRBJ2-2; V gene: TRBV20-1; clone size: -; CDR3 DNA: TGCAGTGCTAGAATACTAGCAGCGAACACCGGGGAGCTGTTTTTT; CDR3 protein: CSARILAANTGELFF
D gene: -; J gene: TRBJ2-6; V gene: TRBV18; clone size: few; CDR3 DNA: TGTGCCAGCTGCCGGGGAGCGGTGAGCTCTGGGGCCAACGTCCTGACTTTC; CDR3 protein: CASCRGAVSSGANVLTF
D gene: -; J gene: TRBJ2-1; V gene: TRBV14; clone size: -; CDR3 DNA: TGTGCCAGCAGCCAAGATTCGGGGAGCTCCTACAATGAGCAGTTCTTC; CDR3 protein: CASSQDSGSSYNEQFF
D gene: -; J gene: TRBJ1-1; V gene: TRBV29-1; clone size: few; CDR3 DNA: TGCAGCGTTGAGGGCGGGGAAGAGGCTTTCTTT; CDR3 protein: CSVEGGEEAFF
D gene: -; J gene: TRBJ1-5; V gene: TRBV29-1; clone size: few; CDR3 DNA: TGCAGCGTTGCCAATTTGGATCAGCCCCAGCATTTT; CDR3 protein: CSVANLDQPQHF
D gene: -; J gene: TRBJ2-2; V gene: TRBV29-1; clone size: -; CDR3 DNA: TGCAGCGTTGGAGCTCTGAACGGGGAGCTGTTTTTT; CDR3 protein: CSVGALNGELFF
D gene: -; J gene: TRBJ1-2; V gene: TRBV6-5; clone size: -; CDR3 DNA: TGTGCCAGCAGTTACTCGTGGACAGAAAGGGGCTACACCTTC; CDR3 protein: CASSYSWTERGYTF
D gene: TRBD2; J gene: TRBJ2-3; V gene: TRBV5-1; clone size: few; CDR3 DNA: TGCGCCAGCAGCTTAGGACTAGCGGGTACTAGCACAGATACGCAGTATTTT; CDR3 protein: CASSLGLAGTSTDTQYF
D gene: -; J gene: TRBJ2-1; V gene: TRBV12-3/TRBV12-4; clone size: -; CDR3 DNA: TGTGCCACCAGAAAGGACTCCTCAAAATACAATGAGCAGTTCTTC; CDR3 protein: CATRKDSSKYNEQFF
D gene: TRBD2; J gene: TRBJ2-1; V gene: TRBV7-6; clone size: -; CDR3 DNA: TGTGCCAGCAGCTTAGCGGGGGGACTAGCGGTTAACAATGAGCAGTTCTTC; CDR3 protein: CASSLAGGLAVNNEQFF
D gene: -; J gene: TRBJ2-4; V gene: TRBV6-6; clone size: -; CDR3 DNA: TGTGCCAGCAGTTTGGAGGGAGCCAAAAACATTCAGTACTTC; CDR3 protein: CASSLEGAKNIQYF
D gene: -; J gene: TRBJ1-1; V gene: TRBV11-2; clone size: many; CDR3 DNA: TGTGCCAGCAGCTTGGGCAGGACTGAAGCTTTCTTT; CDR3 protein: CASSLGRTEAFF
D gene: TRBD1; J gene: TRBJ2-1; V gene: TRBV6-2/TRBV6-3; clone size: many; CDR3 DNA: TGTGCCAGCAGTTACCCAACGGGACAGGGGTTTTCCCACAATGAGCAGTTCTTC; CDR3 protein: CASSYPTGQGFSHNEQFF
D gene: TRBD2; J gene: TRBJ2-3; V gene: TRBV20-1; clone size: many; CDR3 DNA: TGCAGTGCTAGTCGACCTAGCGGGAGTGCAGATACGCAGTATTTT; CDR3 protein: CSASRPSGSADTQYF
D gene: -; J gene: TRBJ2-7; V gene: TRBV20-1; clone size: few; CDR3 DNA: TGCAGTGCTAGAAAGCAGTCTGGTACGATCGACGTCTTC; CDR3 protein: CSARKQSGTIDVF
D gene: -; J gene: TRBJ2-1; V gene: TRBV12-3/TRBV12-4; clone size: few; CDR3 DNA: TGTGCCAGCAGTTTCAGGGGTGAAGCAGGTAATGAGCAGTTCTTC; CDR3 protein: CASSFRGEAGNEQFF
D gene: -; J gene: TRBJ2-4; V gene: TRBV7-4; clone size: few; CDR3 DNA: TGTGCCAGCAGGGAAATCTTAGCCAAAAACATTCAGTACTTC; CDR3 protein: CASREILAKNIQYF
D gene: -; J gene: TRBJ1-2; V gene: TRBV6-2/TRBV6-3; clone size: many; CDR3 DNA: TGTGCCAGCAGTTACTCGGGGCAGACCTATGGCTACACCTTC; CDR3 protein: CASSYSGQTYGYTF
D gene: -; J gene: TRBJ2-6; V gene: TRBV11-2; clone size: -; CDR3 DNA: TGTGCCAGCAGCACGTTCAGGGGGGCTGGGGCCAACGTCCTGACTTTC; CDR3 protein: CASSTFRGAGANVLTF
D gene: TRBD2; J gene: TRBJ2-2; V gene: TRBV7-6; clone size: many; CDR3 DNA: TGTGCCAGCAGCCGAACCTCGGGACTAGTGATCACCGGGGAGCTGTTTTTT; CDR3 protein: CASSRTSGLVITGELFF
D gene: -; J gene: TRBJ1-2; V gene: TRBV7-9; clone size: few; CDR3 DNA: TGTGCCAGCGGACGAGCAGGGACACAAGTAGGGAACTATGGCTACACCTTC; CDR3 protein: CASGRAGTQVGNYGYTF
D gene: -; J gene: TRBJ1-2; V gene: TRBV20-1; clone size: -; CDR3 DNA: TGCAGTGCTAGAGACCCCTTAGATAACTATGGCTACACCTTC; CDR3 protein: CSARDPLDNYGYTF
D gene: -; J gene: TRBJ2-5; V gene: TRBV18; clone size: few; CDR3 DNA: TGTGCCAGCTCACCCGGACAGACCCAAGAGACCCAGTACTTC; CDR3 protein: CASSPGQTQETQYF
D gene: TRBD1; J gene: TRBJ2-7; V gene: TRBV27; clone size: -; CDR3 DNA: TGTGCCAGCAGACAGGGGACAGGGGGCTCCTACGAGCAGTACTTC; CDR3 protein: CASRQGTGGSYEQYF
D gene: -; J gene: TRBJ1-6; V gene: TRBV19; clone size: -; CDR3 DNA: TGTGCCAGTAGTATACGTTGGGACTCACCCCTCCACTTT; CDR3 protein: CASSIRWDSPLHF
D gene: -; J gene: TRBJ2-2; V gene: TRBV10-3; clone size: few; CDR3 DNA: TGTGCCATATCTGCATCGAACACCGGGGAGCTGTTTTTT; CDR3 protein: CAISASNTGELFF
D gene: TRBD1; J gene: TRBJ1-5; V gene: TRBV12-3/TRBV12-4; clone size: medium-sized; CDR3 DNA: TGTGCCAGCAGTCAACAGGGGCGGGATAAGCCCCAGCATTTT; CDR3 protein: CASSQQGRDKPQHF